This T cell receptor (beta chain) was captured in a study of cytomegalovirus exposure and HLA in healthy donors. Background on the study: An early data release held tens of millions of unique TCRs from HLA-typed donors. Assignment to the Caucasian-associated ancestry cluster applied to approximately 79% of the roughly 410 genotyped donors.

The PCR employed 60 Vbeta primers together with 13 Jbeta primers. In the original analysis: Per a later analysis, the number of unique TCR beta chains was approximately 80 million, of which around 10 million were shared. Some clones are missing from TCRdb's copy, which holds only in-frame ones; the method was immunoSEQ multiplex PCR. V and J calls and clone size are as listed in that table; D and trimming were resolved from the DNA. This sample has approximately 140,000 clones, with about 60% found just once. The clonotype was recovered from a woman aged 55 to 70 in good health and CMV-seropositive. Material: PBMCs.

The CDR3 sequence is CASRRGTGVPEQFF. The DNA for the CDR3 is TGTGCCAGCAGGAGGGGGACAGGGGTTCCTGAGCAGTTCTTC. The chain uses TRBV6-1 and TRBJ2-1; 10 positions match TRBD1. The CDR3 has 14 amino acids. Germline CDR1 reads MNHNS; CDR2 reads SASEGT. Trimming took 6 bases from V and 9 from J; bases not matched to a gene: 8.